Each of the 25 T cell receptor beta chains below was sequenced from the same sample in a study of blood T cell repertoires in COVID-19. Generated by immunoSEQ multiplex PCR, the TCRdb table keeps only in-frame clones and is missing some. This sample yields under 100,000 clones, of which about 87% are seen a single time; 1.1% belongs to the top ten. The sequenced sample consisted of peripheral blood. The receptor set was obtained from a human donor in a cohort sampled during active COVID-19.

This chain links TRBV4-1 with TRBJ1-3; D unresolved. The V and J ends lost 4 bases and 7 bases respectively, with 11 bases between them. This CDR3 has 13 residues. CDR1 and CDR2 (germline): MGHRA, YSYEKL. CDR3 DNA sequence: TGCGCCAGCAGCCGAGAGTCCGCGAACACCATATATTTT. Translated: CASSRESANTIYF.

The chain combines TRBV5-1 with TRBJ2-7; possibly TRBD1 for D (6 bases). With 4 bases removed from V and 2 bases from J, the gap between germline ends came to 19 bases. The CDR3 has 16 amino acids. Germline CDR1 is SGHRS and CDR2 is YFSETQ. Here the CDR3 DNA reads TGCGCCAGCAGCCCCACGGCTGGGACATCTACCTACGAGCAGTACTTC. Protein product: CASSPTAGTSTYEQYF. The variable domain in full, with the rest retrieved from reference TRBV5-1 and TRBJ2-7, is KAGVTQTPRYLIKTRGQQVTLSCSPISGHRSVSWYQQTPGQGLQFLFEYFSETQRNKGNFPGRFSGRQFSNSRSEMNVSTLELGDSALYLCASSPTAGTSTYEQYFGPGTRLTVT.

The V call is TRBV27, the J call TRBJ2-7; 11 nucleotides agree with TRBD2. CDR3 length: 15 residues. Germline V CDR1 and CDR2: MNHEY, SMNVEV (reference sequence). J was trimmed by 0 bases and V by 6 bases; bases with no gene match: 4. The CDR3 region has the DNA TGTGCCAGCAGCGATAGCGGGAGGGCCTCCTACGAGCAGTACTTC. Its translation: CASSDSGRASYEQYF.

The V and J genes are TRBV7-9 and TRBJ2-3; 10 nucleotides agree with TRBD2. With 4 bases clipped from V and 2 bases from J, the junction kept 6 bases outside the gene matches. CDR1 and CDR2 from the germline V gene are SEHNR and FQNEAQ (reference sequence). The CDR3 loop spans 16 amino acids. The CDR3 DNA follows: TGTGCCAGCAGCTCAAACCTAGCGGGGGACACAGATACGCAGTATTTT. Translation: CASSSNLAGDTDTQYF. The variable domain in full, with the rest retrieved from reference TRBV7-9 and TRBJ2-3, is DTGVSQNPRHKITKRGQNVTFRCDPISEHNRLYWYRQTLGQGPEFLTYFQNEAQLEKSRLLSDRFSAERPKGSFSTLEIQRTEQGDSAMYLCASSSNLAGDTDTQYFGPGTRLTVL.

V and J are TRBV30 and TRBJ1-2; D unclear. Between the trimmed V and J ends, which lost 1 base and 0 bases, there was a span of 6 bases. Germline loops: CDR1 GTSNPN, CDR2 SVGIG (reference sequence). This CDR3 has 13 amino acids. For the CDR3, the DNA is TGTGCCTGGAGTGCGGGGACTAACTATGGCTACACCTTC. Translation: CAWSAGTNYGYTF.

The table lists this clone with a count of one. This chain links TRBV13 with TRBJ2-7; TRBD1 matches at 7 bases. V was clipped by 7 bases and J by 1 base; unmatched bases: 7. Germline V gene data show CDR1 as PRHDT and CDR2 as FYEKMQ (reference sequence). The CDR3 loop spans 14 amino acids. The CDR3 sequence: CASKAQGESYEQYF. The CDR3 nucleotides are TGTGCCAGCAAAGCCCAGGGGGAGTCCTACGAGCAGTACTTC.

The chain uses TRBV28 and TRBJ2-7; a weak D match, TRBD1 (5 bases). The germline CDR1 and CDR2 sequences are MDHEN and SYDVKM. The CDR3 contains 13 residues. The V gene lost 2 bases and the J gene lost 3 bases, with 8 bases spanning the gap. The CDR3 DNA follows: TGTGCCAGCAGTTTAGACAGAGACTACGAGCAGTACTTC. Amino acids: CASSLDRDYEQYF.

This chain connects TRBV11-2 to TRBJ2-6; D remains ambiguous. The germline V and J ends were trimmed by 2 bases and 2 bases, with 13 bases remaining between them. This CDR3 is built from 17 residues. Looked up from germline, CDR1 is SGHAT and CDR2 is FQNNGV. In DNA form, the CDR3 reads TGTGCCAGCAGCTTACATCAGAAATCCCCTGGGGCCAACGTCCTGACTTTC. Its protein is CASSLHQKSPGANVLTF.

The CDR3 here is CASSTTGTGGYEQYF. The CDR3 DNA sequence: TGCGCCAGCAGCACCACCGGGACAGGGGGGTACGAGCAGTACTTC. The chain uses TRBV5-1 and TRBJ2-7, with 11 positions matching TRBD1. CDR1 is SGHRS and CDR2 is YFSETQ in the germline V gene. This CDR3 comprises 15 residues. Trimming cost V 4 bases and J 4 bases; bases outside gene matches: 7.

The chain links TRBV6-6 to TRBJ1-1, with 10 bases identical to TRBD1. V was clipped by 5 bases and J by 0 bases; unmatched bases: 9. In germline, CDR1 is MNHNY, CDR2 SVGAGI (reference sequence). This CDR3 is 17 amino acids long. The CDR3 reads CASSPDRGLGMNTEAFF. DNA for the CDR3: TGTGCCAGCAGTCCCGACAGGGGGCTGGGGATGAACACTGAAGCTTTCTTT.

Note on this clone: Relative to the germline gene, one junction end is altered; a read error may explain this. The rearrangement links TRBV27 to TRBJ1-5; perhaps TRBD1 as D (5 bases). The CDR3 is 12 residues long. The V gene's germline CDR1 is MNHEY and CDR2 SMNVEV (reference sequence). CDR3 coding DNA: TGTGCCAGCAGTCTAACAGGCTTCAAGTGGTATTTT. Encoded protein: CASSLTGFKWYF.

The genes are TRBV3-1 (or the pseudogene TRBV3-2) and TRBJ1-2; no definite D call. Trimming pared 4 bases from V and 0 bases from J, leaving 9 bases between. The CDR3 covers 14 residues. Germline V lookup: CDR1 LGHDT, CDR2 YNNKEL (reference sequence). The CDR3 protein is CASSPGEPNYGYTF. The CDR3 DNA reads as TGTGCCAGCAGCCCCGGGGAACCTAACTATGGCTACACCTTC.

This chain links TRBV28 with TRBJ2-1, with a tentative D call TRBD1 (6 bases). Germline CDR1 is MDHEN and CDR2 is SYDVKM. V shed 7 bases and J shed 0 bases, with 10 bases lying between them. This CDR3 comprises 14 residues. The CDR3 bases are TGTGCCAGCACCATGGACAGCTCCTACAATGAGCAGTTCTTC. Its protein is CASTMDSSYNEQFF.

Only one count was recorded for this clone. The gene calls are TRBV5-1 and TRBJ1-5; 11 bases line up with TRBD1. V shed 4 bases, J shed 6 bases, and the junction held 6 bases outside the gene matches. The CDR3 extends over 15 amino acids. Germline CDR1 and CDR2: SGHRS and YFSETQ. The CDR3 here is CASSLGTGGSQPQHF. The CDR3 DNA is TGCGCCAGCAGCCTAGGGACAGGGGGGAGTCAGCCCCAGCATTTT. Full variable domain (remainder filled in from reference TRBV5-1 and TRBJ1-5): KAGVTQTPRYLIKTRGQQVTLSCSPISGHRSVSWYQQTPGQGLQFLFEYFSETQRNKGNFPGRFSGRQFSNSRSEMNVSTLELGDSALYLCASSLGTGGSQPQHFGDGTRLSIL.

The chain couples TRBV4-1 to TRBJ2-1; 8 bases are a match to TRBD2. This CDR3 is 17 amino acids long. Per the germline V gene, CDR1 is MGHRA and CDR2 is YSYEKL. After removal of 1 base from V and 8 bases from J, the junction contained 13 bases not matched to a gene. The CDR3 loop is CASSQVDMGLVTDEQFF. CDR3 sequence (DNA): TGCGCCAGCAGCCAAGTCGATATGGGACTAGTTACTGATGAGCAGTTCTTC.

The chain carries TRBV7-8 and TRBJ2-5; 7 bases are shared with TRBD1. The V gene end was trimmed by 0 bases and the J gene end by 2 bases; junction bases not matched to a gene: 0. Germline loops: CDR1 SGHVS, CDR2 FQNEAQ. The CDR3 contains 14 residues. CDR3 region: CASSLATGQETQYF. CDR3 coding DNA: TGTGCCAGCAGCTTAGCGACAGGGCAAGAGACCCAGTACTTC. Full variable domain (rest looked up from reference TRBV7-8 and TRBJ2-5): GAGVSQSPRYKVAKRGQDVALRCDPISGHVSLFWYQQALGQGPEFLTYFQNEAQLDKSGLPSDRFFAERPEGSVSTLKIQRTQQEDSAVYLCASSLATGQETQYFGPGTRLLVL.

This chain uses TRBV18 with TRBJ1-1, with D possibly being TRBD1 (6 bases). Germline CDR1 is KGHSH and CDR2 is LQKENI. V dropped 5 bases and J dropped 0 bases, with 10 bases sitting between them. The CDR3 loop spans 14 amino acids. The CDR3 here is CASSFGQMNTEAFF. CDR3 sequence (DNA): TGTGCCAGCTCATTTGGACAGATGAACACTGAAGCTTTCTTT.

The J gene is TRBJ2-7, the V gene TRBV6-5; unclear D gene. Germline CDR1 is MNHEY and CDR2 is SVGAGI. This CDR3 has 10 amino acids. Trimming cost V 8 bases and J 2 bases, with 4 bases left between them. The DNA of the CDR3 is TGTGCCAGCTCCACCTACGAGCAGTACTTC. Translation gives CASSTYEQYF.

The CDR3 sequence: CASSSGTGGIGELFF. The CDR3 region has the DNA TGCGCCAGCAGCTCCGGGACAGGGGGCATCGGGGAGCTGTTTTTT. The chain joins TRBV5-1 to TRBJ2-2; 12 nucleotides line up with TRBD1. The CDR3 length is 15 residues. After removal of 3 bases from V and 7 bases from J, the junction contained 4 bases not matched to a gene. Germline assignment: CDR1 SGHRS and CDR2 YFSETQ.

This chain joins TRBV3-1 (or the pseudogene TRBV3-2) and TRBJ2-5, with D perhaps matching TRBD1 (5 bases). CDR1 and CDR2 from the germline V gene are LGHDT and YNNKEL (reference sequence). This CDR3 region has 14 residues. V was trimmed by 0 bases and J by 7 bases, leaving 12 bases between them. CDR3 amino acids: CASSQETGFRTQYF. The CDR3 DNA reads TGTGCCAGCAGCCAAGAAACAGGCTTTCGGACCCAGTACTTC.

The J gene is TRBJ2-5, the V gene TRBV2; TRBD2 is a possible D gene (6 bases). The CDR3 is 19 residues long. The germline gives CDR1 SNHLY, CDR2 FYNNEI. Trimming took 6 bases from V and 7 from J, leaving 33 bases between them. CDR3 sequence (DNA): TGTGCCAGCAGCGACCCCTGGGACTCGACTATCGCGGGCCCAGGGACCCAGTACTTC. Its protein is CASSDPWDSTIAGPGTQYF. The full variable domain, its missing parts supplied by reference TRBV2 and TRBJ2-5, is EPEVTQTPSHQVTQMGQEVILRCVPISNHLYFYWYRQILGQKVEFLVSFYNNEISEKSEIFDDQFSVERPDGSNFTLKIRSTKLEDSAMYFCASSDPWDSTIAGPGTQYFGPGTRLLVL.

The rearrangement uses TRBV28 and TRBJ1-1; D gene uncertain. V was trimmed by 1 base and J by 2 bases, leaving 17 bases between them. The CDR3 covers 17 residues. Looked up from germline, CDR1 is MDHEN and CDR2 is SYDVKM. The CDR3 DNA follows: TGTGCCAGCAGTTTATACCCTATGGAGGATCCTAACACTGAAGCTTTCTTT. This translates into CASSLYPMEDPNTEAFF.

The rearrangement uses TRBV11-3 and TRBJ2-7; TRBD1 agrees at 7 bases. Germline CDR1 and CDR2: SGHNT and YENEEA. J lost 5 bases, V lost 7 bases, and 8 bases had no gene match. CDR3 length: 13 amino acids. CDR3 loop: CASTRDRRHEQYF. In nucleotides, the CDR3 is TGTGCCAGCACCCGGGACAGAAGGCACGAGCAGTACTTC.

The chain couples TRBV24-1 to TRBJ1-2, with a weak D call TRBD1 (6 bases). Looked up from germline, CDR1 is KGHDR and CDR2 is SFDVKD. V was trimmed by 2 bases and J by 5 bases, leaving 11 bases between them. This CDR3 region has 14 residues. CDR3 residues: CATSDSGTLYGYTF. CDR3 DNA sequence: TGTGCCACCAGTGATTCCGGGACACTGTATGGCTACACCTTC.

The chain combines TRBV5-1 with TRBJ2-1, with D possibly being TRBD2 (5 bases). Trimming stripped 0 bases from V and 6 bases from J, with 10 bases between. The CDR3 loop spans 14 amino acids. Germline V gene sequence: CDR1 SGHRS, CDR2 YFSETQ. CDR3 in amino acids: CASSLAFGVNEQFF. The CDR3 bases are TGCGCCAGCAGCTTGGCCTTCGGGGTCAATGAGCAGTTCTTC.